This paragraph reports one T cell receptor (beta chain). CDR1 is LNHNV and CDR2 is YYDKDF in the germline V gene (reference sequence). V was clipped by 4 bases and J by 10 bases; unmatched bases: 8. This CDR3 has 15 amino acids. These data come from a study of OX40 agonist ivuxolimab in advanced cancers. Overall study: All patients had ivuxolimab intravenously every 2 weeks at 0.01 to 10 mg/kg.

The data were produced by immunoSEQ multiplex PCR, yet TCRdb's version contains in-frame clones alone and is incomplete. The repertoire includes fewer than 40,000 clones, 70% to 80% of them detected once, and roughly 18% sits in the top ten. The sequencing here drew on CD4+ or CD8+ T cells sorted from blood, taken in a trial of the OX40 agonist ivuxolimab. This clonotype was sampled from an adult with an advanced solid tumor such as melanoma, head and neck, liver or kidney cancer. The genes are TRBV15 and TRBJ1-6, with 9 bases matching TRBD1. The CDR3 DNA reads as TGTGCCACCAGCAACAACAGGGGGCCGGTATCACCCCTCCACTTT. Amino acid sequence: CATSNNRGPVSPLHF.